This entry concerns a single T cell receptor beta chain. Its antigen is unidentified. Additional DNA sequences in this sample encode the identical CDR3. The data belong to a study of cytomegalovirus exposure and HLA in healthy donors. V lost 0 bases and J lost 4, with 8 bases in between. Looked up from germline, CDR1 is SGDLS and CDR2 is YYNGEE. The CDR3 sequence is 14 residues long. Overall study results and limits: Some V segments (TRBV6-2 and TRBV6-3 among them) were excluded as indistinguishable. As was reported, the classifier diagnosed cytomegalovirus status with high specificity and sensitivity.

Healthy bone marrow donors formed the donor group. It was with 60 Vbeta and 13 Jbeta primers that the PCR ran. This table comes from immunoSEQ multiplex PCR, and its TCRdb copy is limited to in-frame clones, with some not included. This table holds more than 90,000 clones, approximately 85% found once. The receptor was derived from a man aged 30-40 years in good health and CMV-seronegative. The sample consisted of PBMCs. The chain carries TRBV9 and TRBJ2-1; D is unresolved. In DNA form, the CDR3 reads TGTGCCAGCAGCGTAGCGGGTGATTACAATGAGCAGTTCTTC. This gives the protein CASSVAGDYNEQFF.